The 30 T cell receptor beta chains reported below all come from one sample, sequenced in a study of T cell repertoires in cytomegalovirus infection. From the reads, TCRdb called clonotypes with MiXCR, one entry per CDR3 protein. The table has over 300,000 distinct CDR3 sequences, roughly 17% seen once. The sample consisted of PBMCs. Receptor source: a human donor in good health (CMV status not recorded). Some clones in this sample may be carry-over from other donors' samples.

This clonotype was seen many times. The genes are TRBV7-2 and TRBJ1-5; 10 bases match TRBD1. CDR1 SGHTA and CDR2 FQGNSA come from the germline V gene. The CDR3 loop spans 15 amino acids. Trimming at V came to 5 bases and at J to 7 bases, leaving 8 bases not matched to a gene. CDR3 DNA sequence: TGTGCCAGCAGCACCCGACAGGGGGCGGGACAGCCCCAGCATTTT. Encoded protein: CASSTRQGAGQPQHF.

In this sample, this clonotype turned up a few times. V and J are TRBV4-1 and TRBJ1-2; D is undetermined. There are 13 residues in the CDR3. The ends were cut back, 3 bases at V and 4 bases at J, with 9 bases in the middle. The germline CDR1 and CDR2 sequences are MGHRA and YSYEKL. The CDR3: CASSHQETYGYTF. The CDR3 region has the DNA TGCGCCAGCAGCCATCAGGAGACCTATGGCTACACCTTC.

This clonotype has only a few counts. The rearrangement joins TRBV20-1 to TRBJ2-7; 10 bases align to TRBD1. The germline V gene has CDR1 DFQATT and CDR2 SNEGSKA (reference sequence). The CDR3 contains 14 residues. The trim removed 3 bases at V and 4 bases at J, leaving 6 bases unmatched. The CDR3 loop reads CSASWPGQGYEQYF. For the CDR3, the DNA is TGCAGTGCTAGTTGGCCGGGACAGGGGTACGAGCAGTACTTC.

This clonotype was detected many times. The chain combines TRBV6-6 with TRBJ1-2, with TRBD1 matching 11 bases. The CDR3 length is 14 residues. CDR1 and CDR2 from the germline V gene are MNHNY and SVGAGI (reference sequence). V lost 2 bases and J lost 8; bases outside the gene matches: 4. The CDR3 sequence is CASSYGQGARGYTF. In nucleotides, the CDR3 is TGTGCCAGCAGTTACGGACAGGGGGCGCGAGGCTACACCTTC.

This clonotype was detected many times. The chain is built from TRBV29-1 and TRBJ2-5, with D perhaps matching TRBD2 (5 bases). The CDR3 is made up of 13 amino acids. Germline V gene lookup returns CDR1 SQVTM and CDR2 ANQGSEA. V lost 7 bases, J lost 0 bases, and 12 bases lay in between. DNA for the CDR3: TGCAGCGATCTAGAGGGAGACCAAGAGACCCAGTACTTC. Translated: CSDLEGDQETQYF.

Points on this clonotype: Relative to the germline gene, one junction end is altered; a read error may explain this. The V and J genes are TRBV11-2 and TRBJ1-1, with 7 bases lining up with TRBD1. The CDR3 totals 20 residues. Per the germline V gene, CDR1 is SGHAT and CDR2 is FQNNGV. CDR3 in amino acids: CVSSLVVRAYRGVGNTEAFF. CDR3 DNA: TGTGTCAGCAGCTTAGTAGTGAGGGCCTACAGGGGCGTCGGGAACACTGAAGCTTTCTTT.

The rearrangement joins TRBV7-9 to TRBJ2-7; the D gene is possibly TRBD2 (5 bases). Germline CDR1 and CDR2: SEHNR and FQNEAQ (reference sequence). This CDR3 region has 14 residues. Trimming shortened V by 3 bases and J by 2 bases, and 11 bases separated the two germline ends. The CDR3 sequence is CASSFPPGTYEQYF. The DNA for the CDR3 is TGTGCCAGCAGCTTCCCGCCGGGGACCTACGAGCAGTACTTC.

The V and J genes are TRBV4-2 and TRBJ2-3; TRBD2 aligns across 13 bases. Germline V gene sequence: CDR1 LGHNA, CDR2 YNFKEQ. J lost 5 bases, V lost 5 bases, and 4 bases had no gene match. The CDR3 length is 15 residues. CDR3 amino acids: CASSKGLAGRDTQYF. CDR3 coding DNA: TGTGCCAGCAGCAAGGGACTAGCGGGGCGAGATACGCAGTATTTT.

The V and J genes are TRBV4-1 and TRBJ1-4, with D maybe TRBD1 (5 bases). The CDR3 runs to 15 residues. Germline V gene sequence: CDR1 MGHRA, CDR2 YSYEKL. The germline V and J ends were trimmed by 2 bases and 3 bases, with 10 bases remaining between them. The CDR3, as DNA: TGCGCCAGCAGCCAAATACAGGCCCCTAATGAAAAACTGTTTTTT. Translating it yields CASSQIQAPNEKLFF.

Many counts were recorded for this clonotype. The chain recombines TRBV11-1 with TRBJ2-2; no clear D gene. Trimming shortened V by 7 bases and J by 3 bases, and 9 bases separated the two germline ends. Germline CDR1 is SGHAT and CDR2 is FQDESV (reference sequence). This CDR3 region has 13 residues. The CDR3 protein is CASTRGDTGELFF. The CDR3 nucleotides read TGTGCCAGCACCCGAGGAGACACCGGGGAGCTGTTTTTT.

The chain joins TRBV10-3 to TRBJ2-1, with TRBD1 matching over 7 bases. The CDR3 covers 11 residues. Germline values: CDR1 ENHRY, CDR2 SYGVKD. V lost 10 bases to trimming and J lost 6 bases; unmatched junction nucleotides: 3. CDR3 nucleotide sequence: TGTGCCACCAACAGGGGCAATGAGCAGTTCTTC. As protein: CATNRGNEQFF.

This clonotype was counted a few times. The gene calls are TRBV15 and TRBJ1-1; possible D gene TRBD1, 6 bases. V shed 0 bases and J shed 5 bases, with 13 bases lying between them. CDR3 size: 15 residues. The germline gives CDR1 LNHNV, CDR2 YYDKDF (reference sequence). The DNA for the CDR3 is TGTGCCACCAGCAGAGATCAGGGGCAATTTACTGAAGCTTTCTTT. Its translation: CATSRDQGQFTEAFF.

The chain links TRBV29-1 to TRBJ2-3; TRBD1 matches at 9 bases. CDR1 and CDR2 (germline): SQVTM, ANQGSEA. J lost 5 bases, V lost 8 bases, and 8 bases had no gene match. The CDR3 length is 13 residues. The CDR3: CSLTGGAEDTQYF. CDR3 nucleotide sequence: TGCAGCTTAACAGGGGGCGCGGAAGATACGCAGTATTTT.

This clonotype was picked up a small number of times. The V and J genes are TRBV19 and TRBJ1-6, with unresolved D. Germline CDR1 reads LNHDA; CDR2 reads SQIVND (reference sequence). Trimming cost V 4 bases and J 7 bases, with 14 bases left between them. CDR3 size: 15 residues. CDR3 residues: CASSTSGKGNSPLHF. The CDR3, as DNA: TGTGCCAGTAGTACTTCGGGGAAAGGAAATTCACCCCTCCACTTT.

There are a few counts of this clonotype. This rearrangement joins TRBV27 to TRBJ1-6; no clear D gene. The germline V gene encodes CDR1 MNHEY and CDR2 SMNVEV (reference sequence). The CDR3 is made up of 13 amino acids. Deletions cut 3 bases from V and 10 bases from J, with 10 bases between. CDR3 protein: CASSLIVESPLHF. In DNA form, the CDR3 reads TGTGCCAGCAGTTTGATCGTTGAGTCACCCCTCCACTTT.

In this sample, this clonotype turned up many times. This rearrangement joins TRBV14 to TRBJ2-6; D is unresolved. The CDR3 loop spans 19 amino acids. CDR1 is SGHDN and CDR2 is FVKESK in the germline V gene. The germline V and J ends were trimmed by 1 base and 4 bases, with 20 bases remaining between them. The CDR3 DNA is TGTGCCAGCAGCCAAGCGCCCCGCTGGGTTACCTTGGGGGCCAACGTCCTGACTTTC. Translating gives CASSQAPRWVTLGANVLTF.

The gene calls are TRBV4-3 and TRBJ1-2, with a possible D match to TRBD1 (5 bases). The V gene lost 0 bases and the J gene lost 4 bases, with 12 bases spanning the gap. This CDR3 is 15 amino acids long. Germline loops: CDR1 LGHNA, CDR2 YSLEER. The CDR3 loop reads CASSQEDGGSYGYTF. CDR3 coding DNA: TGCGCCAGCAGCCAAGAGGACGGGGGATCCTATGGCTACACCTTC.

This rearrangement joins TRBV2 to TRBJ1-3; D is undetermined. CDR3 length: 14 residues. Trimming left V 7 bases short and J 0 bases short, with 10 bases between. Germline V gene data show CDR1 as SNHLY and CDR2 as FYNNEI. The CDR3: CASIEGSSGNTIYF. CDR3 coding DNA: TGTGCCAGCATCGAGGGCTCCTCTGGAAACACCATATATTTT.

This clonotype came up many times. The chain combines TRBV7-8 with TRBJ2-1; 9 nucleotides align to TRBD2. V lost 2 bases and J lost 0; bases outside the gene matches: 5. Germline values: CDR1 SGHVS, CDR2 FQNEAQ. This CDR3 is built from 17 residues. CDR3 in DNA: TGTGCCAGCAGCTTAATGGCGGGGGGGACCTCCTACAATGAGCAGTTCTTC. This translates into CASSLMAGGTSYNEQFF.

This clonotype was found a few times. The chain carries TRBV20-1 and TRBJ2-2; D possibly uses TRBD1 or TRBD2 (6 bases each). V was trimmed by 5 bases and J by 2 bases, leaving 9 bases between them. The V gene's germline CDR1 is DFQATT and CDR2 SNEGSKA (reference sequence). There are 13 residues in the CDR3. CDR3 sequence: CSASGANTGELFF. The CDR3 DNA sequence: TGCAGTGCTTCGGGGGCTAACACCGGGGAGCTGTTTTTT.

This clonotype was recorded a few times. The gene calls are TRBV5-1 and TRBJ1-2, with 9 bases that match TRBD1. This CDR3 has 14 amino acids. Looked up from germline, CDR1 is SGHRS and CDR2 is YFSETQ. Trimming took 0 bases from V and 8 from J; bases not matched to a gene: 5. DNA of the CDR3: TGCGCCAGCAGCTTGGATAACAGGGGGCTCGGCTACACCTTC. Translation gives CASSLDNRGLGYTF.

The chain joins TRBV7-2 to TRBJ1-1; D perhaps matches TRBD1 (5 bases). Germline loops: CDR1 SGHTA, CDR2 FQGNSA. The CDR3 totals 15 residues. V was cut by 5 bases and J by 0 bases, with 13 bases left in between. The DNA of the CDR3 is TGTGCCAGCAGCCAAAGACAGACTTTGAACACTGAAGCTTTCTTT. Translated, it gives CASSQRQTLNTEAFF.

Here the CDR3 DNA reads TGTGCCAGCAGTCCCGTAAACAGGCGGAACTATGGCTACACCTTC. It yields the protein CASSPVNRRNYGYTF. The V call is TRBV28, the J call TRBJ1-2; D is possibly TRBD1 (5 bases). This CDR3 comprises 15 residues. V lost 5 bases to trimming and J lost 2 bases, with 15 bases between them. CDR1 and CDR2 (germline): MDHEN, SYDVKM.

Of note for this clonotype: Germline and junction disagree at one end, which may indicate a read error. The V call is TRBV2, the J call TRBJ1-4; unclear D gene. Germline CDR1 reads SNHLY; CDR2 reads FYNNEI. This CDR3 has 14 amino acids. In DNA form, the CDR3 reads TGTGCCAGCGAAAGACCAGAGAATCATGAGAAACTGTTTTTT. Translation gives CASERPENHEKLFF.

This clonotype was recorded a few times. The chain has TRBV7-9 and TRBJ2-7; D tentatively fits TRBD1 or TRBD2 (6 bases each). Germline CDR1 is SEHNR and CDR2 is FQNEAQ (reference sequence). The ends were cut back, 2 bases at V and 6 bases at J, with 11 bases in the middle. The CDR3 runs 13 residues. This CDR3 reads CASSLWGAVEQYF. CDR3 sequence (DNA): TGTGCCAGCAGCTTATGGGGGGCGGTCGAGCAGTACTTC.

The chain uses TRBV20-1 and TRBJ2-7; the match to TRBD1 covers 7 bases. V was pared by 4 bases and J by 8 bases, with 8 bases of the junction left unmatched. This CDR3 is built from 12 residues. From germline, CDR1 is DFQATT and CDR2 SNEGSKA (reference sequence). The CDR3 loop is CSATDRTVKQYF. CDR3 in DNA: TGCAGTGCTACGGACAGGACAGTGAAGCAGTACTTC.

This rearrangement joins TRBV28 to TRBJ2-7; D is perhaps TRBD1 or TRBD2 (5 bases each). Germline V gene sequence: CDR1 MDHEN, CDR2 SYDVKM. V was shortened by 5 bases and J by 0 bases, with 20 bases between the two germline ends. The CDR3 spans 17 residues. CDR3 protein: CASSPRVGAGTSYEQYF. CDR3 nucleotides: TGTGCCAGCAGTCCAAGGGTTGGAGCCGGGACCTCCTACGAGCAGTACTTC. The full variable domain, in which reference TRBV28 and TRBJ2-7 provide the parts outside the CDR3, is DVKVTQSSRYLVKRTGEKVFLECVQDMDHENMFWYRQDPGLGLRLIYFSYDVKMKEKGDIPEGYSVSREKKERFSLILESASTNQTSMYLCASSPRVGAGTSYEQYFGPGTRLTVT.

This clonotype was recorded at least ten times. J is TRBJ2-5 and V is TRBV4-2; the D is unclear. Germline loops: CDR1 LGHNA, CDR2 YNFKEQ. This CDR3 contains 13 residues. V lost 2 bases, J lost 5 bases, and 9 bases lay in between. Written as DNA, the CDR3 is TGTGCCAGCAGCCAACTTCTCCGGGAGACCCAGTACTTC. Translated, it gives CASSQLLRETQYF.

Concerning this clonotype itself: A much larger clone is a single base away; this may be a read error. This chain connects TRBV28 to TRBJ1-6, with TRBD1 as a possible D gene (5 bases). This CDR3 has 18 amino acids. The V gene's germline CDR1 is MDHEN and CDR2 SYDVKM. The CDR3 sequence is CASSVFERDSSYNSPFHF. The CDR3 DNA follows: TGTGCCAGCAGTGTATTTGAAAGAGACAGCTCCTATAATTCACCCTTCCACTTT.

This clonotype was recorded many times. The V call is TRBV19, the J call TRBJ2-7; D is undetermined. This CDR3 has 12 residues. V lost 6 bases and J lost 7, with 13 bases in between. The germline gives CDR1 LNHDA, CDR2 SQIVND (reference sequence). The CDR3 sequence: CASSPTAREQYF. The DNA for the CDR3 is TGTGCCAGTAGCCCGACCGCGCGAGAGCAGTACTTC.